One and the same sample provided the 17 T cell receptor beta chains below, sequenced in a study of T cell responses to AZD1222 COVID-19 vaccine. Sequencing was performed with immunoSEQ multiplex PCR; in TCRdb, only in-frame clones are kept and a portion is missing. Of 100,000 to 150,000 clones detected, roughly 90% appear once; the ten largest clones hold approximately 4.2%. The sequenced sample was peripheral blood, obtained on day 0 of AZD1222 vaccination. The receptors stem from an adult in good health.

This clone ranks as medium-sized (0.01 to 0.1%). DNA of the CDR3: TGTGCTAGTGGTTTGGCTGGACCAGGGGGGGACTATGGCTACACCTTC. This encodes CASGLAGPGGDYGYTF. This chain joins TRBV12-5 and TRBJ1-2; 7 bases are a match to TRBD1. This CDR3 region has 16 residues. From germline, CDR1 is LGHNT and CDR2 FRNRAP. With 1 base clipped from V and 3 bases from J, the junction kept 8 bases outside the gene matches.

The rearrangement links TRBV30 to TRBJ2-7; the match to TRBD1 covers 7 bases. This CDR3 comprises 14 residues. V gave up 1 base and J gave up 2 bases; unmatched junction bases: 5. In germline, CDR1 is GTSNPN, CDR2 SVGIG (reference sequence). The CDR3 bases are TGTGCCTGGAGTGAAGGGGGCTCTCCCTACGAGCAGTACTTC. This encodes CAWSEGGSPYEQYF.

The rearrangement joins TRBV24-1 to TRBJ1-1; D remains unclear. The CDR3 loop spans 11 amino acids. Trimming shortened V by 1 base and J by 5 bases, and 1 base separated the two germline ends. Germline loops: CDR1 KGHDR, CDR2 SFDVKD. Here the CDR3 DNA reads TGTGCCACCAGTGATTTAACTGAAGCTTTCTTT. Amino acids: CATSDLTEAFF.

This clone was found once. V usage is TRBV6-1 and J usage is TRBJ1-1; tentatively, D is TRBD1 (6 bases). Germline CDR1 is MNHNS and CDR2 is SASEGT. Trimming left V 2 bases short and J 1 base short, with 11 bases between. This CDR3 comprises 15 residues. In DNA form, the CDR3 reads TGTGCCAGCAGTGAATTCACACAGGGGAACACTGAAGCTTTCTTT. Amino acid sequence: CASSEFTQGNTEAFF.

This clone was observed a few times. V gene TRBV6-4 combines with J gene TRBJ2-4; D remains ambiguous. The CDR3 is made up of 15 amino acids. With 0 bases removed from V and 0 bases from J, the gap between germline ends came to 6 bases. Germline lookup yields CDR1 MRHNA and CDR2 SNTAGT. The CDR3 is CASSDSWEAKNIQYF. The DNA of the CDR3 is TGTGCCAGCAGTGACTCATGGGAAGCCAAAAACATTCAGTACTTC.

The chain carries TRBV28 and TRBJ1-1; 11 bases match TRBD1. J lost 4 bases, V lost 6 bases, and 7 bases had no gene match. This CDR3 region has 15 residues. Germline CDR1 is MDHEN and CDR2 is SYDVKM. CDR3 sequence: CASSRSGTGGTEAFF. The CDR3 DNA follows: TGTGCCAGCAGCCGGTCCGGGACAGGGGGCACTGAAGCTTTCTTT.

This clone was picked up a small number of times. V gene TRBV27 combines with J gene TRBJ2-7, with 13 bases aligning to TRBD2. The V gene end was trimmed by 4 bases and the J gene end by 2 bases; junction bases not matched to a gene: 2. Germline assignment: CDR1 MNHEY and CDR2 SMNVEV (reference sequence). The CDR3 contains 15 residues. The CDR3 coding sequence is TGTGCCAGCAGTTCCGGGACTAGCGGGGCCTACGAGCAGTACTTC. Residues: CASSSGTSGAYEQYF.

The chain has TRBV5-4 and TRBJ1-2; D perhaps matches TRBD1 (5 bases). The CDR3 runs to 13 residues. The ends were cut back, 1 base at V and 6 bases at J, with 10 bases in the middle. Germline CDR1 reads SGHNT; CDR2 reads YYREEE (reference sequence). CDR3 nucleotides: TGTGCCAGCAGCTTGTCCAGGGTCGATGGCTACACCTTC. Amino acid sequence: CASSLSRVDGYTF.

This clone has just one count. The chain combines TRBV7-8 with TRBJ2-7; 7 nucleotides align to TRBD1. Germline V lookup: CDR1 SGHVS, CDR2 FQNEAQ. The CDR3 covers 15 residues. With 5 bases clipped from V and 0 bases from J, the junction kept 7 bases outside the gene matches. The CDR3, as DNA: TGTGCCAGCAGCCTGCGACAGGGAAACTCCTACGAGCAGTACTTC. This encodes CASSLRQGNSYEQYF.

The chain is built from TRBV18 and TRBJ2-1; D is uncertain. The CDR3 is 11 residues long. Between the trimmed V and J ends, which lost 2 bases and 5 bases, there was a span of 1 base. Germline lookup yields CDR1 KGHSH and CDR2 LQKENI. The CDR3 is CASSPDNEQFF. CDR3 nucleotides: TGTGCCAGCTCACCAGACAATGAGCAGTTCTTC.

The genes are TRBV13 and TRBJ1-4, with D maybe TRBD1 (5 bases). Trimming took off 2 bases at V and 6 bases at J, with 13 bases between the two ends. The CDR3 is 15 residues long. Germline CDR1 is PRHDT and CDR2 is FYEKMQ (reference sequence). CDR3 DNA: TGTGCCAGCAGCTTAAATTTGGGGGTCGATGAAAAACTGTTTTTT. Translated, it gives CASSLNLGVDEKLFF.

The chain joins TRBV20-1 to TRBJ2-7; 8 bases are a match to TRBD2. J lost 3 bases, V lost 3 bases, and 7 bases had no gene match. There are 14 residues in the CDR3. Germline V CDR1 and CDR2: DFQATT, SNEGSKA (reference sequence). Here the CDR3 reads CSASLREGVYEQYF. In nucleotides, the CDR3 is TGCAGTGCTAGTTTACGGGAGGGAGTCTACGAGCAGTACTTC.

The chain joins TRBV21-1 to TRBJ1-2. TRBV21-1 constitutes a pseudogene. The CDR3 extends over 12 amino acids. The CDR3 DNA reads TGTGCCCTACTTAGACTCCACTATGGCTACACCTTC. This translates into CALLRLHYGYTF.

This clone was counted a single time. This chain links TRBV2 with TRBJ2-7; D tentatively reads TRBD1 or TRBD2 (7 bases each). CDR3 size: 14 residues. Trimming stripped 7 bases from V and 0 bases from J, with 13 bases between. Germline V gene lookup returns CDR1 SNHLY and CDR2 FYNNEI. CDR3 sequence (DNA): TGTGCCAGCAAGCGGGACAGCGTCTCCTACGAGCAGTACTTC. Encoded protein: CASKRDSVSYEQYF.

The chain joins TRBV7-9 to TRBJ1-4, with D possibly being TRBD1 (6 bases). There are 16 residues in the CDR3. Trimming removed 5 bases at V and 5 bases at J, with 18 bases between. Per the germline V gene, CDR1 is SEHNR and CDR2 is FQNEAQ (reference sequence). The CDR3 loop is CASSLNPGHYNEKLFF. The CDR3 DNA sequence: TGTGCCAGCAGCCTCAACCCGGGACATTACAATGAAAAACTGTTTTTT.

The chain employs TRBV19 and TRBJ1-2; D uncertain. CDR1 and CDR2 from the germline V gene are LNHDA and SQIVND (reference sequence). CDR3 length: 13 residues. Trimming left V 5 bases short and J 2 bases short, with 9 bases between. DNA of the CDR3: TGTGCCAGTAGTGGTGCAGTAAACTATGGCTACACCTTC. Protein sequence: CASSGAVNYGYTF.

This clone showed up just once. The V gene is TRBV27, the J gene TRBJ2-7; D might be TRBD1 (6 bases). V dropped 5 bases and J dropped 2 bases, with 16 bases sitting between them. The CDR3 has 15 residues. Germline CDR1 and CDR2: MNHEY and SMNVEV (reference sequence). In nucleotides, the CDR3 is TGTGCCAGCAGTCCACGGACAGCTAATACCTACGAGCAGTACTTC. Encoded protein: CASSPRTANTYEQYF.